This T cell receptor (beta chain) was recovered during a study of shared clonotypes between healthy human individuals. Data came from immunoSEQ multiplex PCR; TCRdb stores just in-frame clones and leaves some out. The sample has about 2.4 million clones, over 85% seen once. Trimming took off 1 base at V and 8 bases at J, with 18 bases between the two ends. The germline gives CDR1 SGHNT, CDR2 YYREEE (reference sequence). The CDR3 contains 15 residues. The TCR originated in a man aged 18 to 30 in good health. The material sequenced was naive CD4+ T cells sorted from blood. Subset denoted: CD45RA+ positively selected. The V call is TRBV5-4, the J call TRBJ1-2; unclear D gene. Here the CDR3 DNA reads TGTGCCAGCAGCTTGCTGTATGTGGGCGTGGGGGGCTACACCTTC. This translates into CASSLLYVGVGGYTF.